What follows describes a single TCR beta chain. The antigen remains undetermined. V shed 5 bases and J 4 bases; nucleotides not matched to a gene: 7. The germline CDR1 and CDR2 sequences are MNHEY and SVGAGI. The CDR3 spans 14 residues. The sample is drawn from a study of cytomegalovirus exposure and HLA in healthy donors. The study ran its PCR with 60 Vbeta and 13 Jbeta primers. TCRdb's table, derived via immunoSEQ multiplex PCR, lists solely in-frame clones and lacks some. Of 35,000 to 45,000 clones detected, over 60% appear once; the ten largest clones hold under 8%. Study-wide points: TCR beta chains numbering approximately 150 were designated cytomegalovirus-associated.

The sequencing input was PBMCs. The TCR originated in a man under 40 in good health and CMV-seronegative. V is TRBV6-5 and J is TRBJ2-5, with 7 bases lining up with TRBD1. The CDR3 loop reads CASSPRTGRETQYF. The DNA for the CDR3 is TGTGCCAGCAGTCCGAGGACAGGTCGAGAGACCCAGTACTTC.